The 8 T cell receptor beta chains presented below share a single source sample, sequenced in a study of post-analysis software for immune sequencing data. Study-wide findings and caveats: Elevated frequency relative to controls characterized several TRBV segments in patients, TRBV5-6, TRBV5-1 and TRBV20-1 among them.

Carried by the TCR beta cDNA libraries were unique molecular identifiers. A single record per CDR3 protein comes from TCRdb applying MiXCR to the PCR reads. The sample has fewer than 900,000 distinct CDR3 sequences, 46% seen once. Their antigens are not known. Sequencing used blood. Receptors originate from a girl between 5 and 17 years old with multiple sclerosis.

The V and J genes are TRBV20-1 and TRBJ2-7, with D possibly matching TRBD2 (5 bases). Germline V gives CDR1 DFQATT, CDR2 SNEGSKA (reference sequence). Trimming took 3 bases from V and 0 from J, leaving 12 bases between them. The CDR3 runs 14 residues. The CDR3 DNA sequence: TGCAGTGCTAGCCCTTACGGGGTCTCCTACGAGCAGTACTTC. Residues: CSASPYGVSYEQYF.

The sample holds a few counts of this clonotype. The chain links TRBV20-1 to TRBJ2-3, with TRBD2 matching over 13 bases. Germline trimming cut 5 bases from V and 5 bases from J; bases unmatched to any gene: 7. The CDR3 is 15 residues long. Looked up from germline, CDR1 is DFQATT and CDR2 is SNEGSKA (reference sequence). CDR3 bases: TGCAGTGCTCTTAGGACTAGCGGGAGAAGAGATACGCAGTATTTT. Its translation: CSALRTSGRRDTQYF.

The CDR3 DNA reads TGTGCCAGCAGGGTTTGGGCACCTAACACTGAAGCTTTCTTT. Amino acid sequence: CASRVWAPNTEAFF. The rearrangement uses TRBV12-3 or TRBV12-4 and TRBJ1-1, with no clear D. This CDR3 is 14 amino acids long. V dropped 6 bases and J dropped 2 bases, with 13 bases sitting between them.

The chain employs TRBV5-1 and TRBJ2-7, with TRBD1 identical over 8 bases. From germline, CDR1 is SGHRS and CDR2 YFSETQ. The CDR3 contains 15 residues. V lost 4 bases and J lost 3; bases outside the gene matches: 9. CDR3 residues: CASSPRTGKDYEQYF. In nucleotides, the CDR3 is TGCGCCAGCAGCCCCAGGACAGGGAAGGACTACGAGCAGTACTTC.

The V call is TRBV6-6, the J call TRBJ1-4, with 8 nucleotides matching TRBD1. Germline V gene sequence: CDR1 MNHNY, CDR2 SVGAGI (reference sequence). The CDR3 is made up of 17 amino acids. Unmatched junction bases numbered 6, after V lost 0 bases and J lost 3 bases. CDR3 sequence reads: CASSYSSLTGANEKLFF. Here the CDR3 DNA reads TGTGCCAGCAGTTACTCCTCCCTGACAGGGGCTAATGAAAAACTGTTTTTT.

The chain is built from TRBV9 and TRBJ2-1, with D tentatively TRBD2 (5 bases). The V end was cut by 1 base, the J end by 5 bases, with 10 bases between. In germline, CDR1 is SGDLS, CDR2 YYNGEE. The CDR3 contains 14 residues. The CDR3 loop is CASSVMGSHNEQFF. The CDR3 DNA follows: TGTGCCAGCAGCGTAATGGGGAGCCACAATGAGCAGTTCTTC.

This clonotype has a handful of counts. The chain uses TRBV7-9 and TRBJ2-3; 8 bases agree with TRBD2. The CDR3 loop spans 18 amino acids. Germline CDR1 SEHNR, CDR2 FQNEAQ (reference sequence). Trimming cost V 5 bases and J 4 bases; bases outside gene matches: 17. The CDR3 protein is CASSLRTTGSGSSDTQYF. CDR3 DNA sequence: TGTGCCAGCAGCCTTCGGACTACTGGGAGCGGGAGCTCAGATACGCAGTATTTT.

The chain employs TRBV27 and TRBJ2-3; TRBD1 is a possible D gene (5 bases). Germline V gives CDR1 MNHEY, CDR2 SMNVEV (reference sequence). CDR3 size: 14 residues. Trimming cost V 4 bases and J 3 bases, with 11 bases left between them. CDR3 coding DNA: TGTGCCAGCAGTTCGACCAGGGAAACAGATACGCAGTATTTT. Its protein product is CASSSTRETDTQYF.